The clone carrying this T cell receptor gamma chain occurred a few times. Germline and junction disagree at one end, which may indicate a read error. Different DNA sequences within this sample yield the same CDR3. TCRdb reapplied CATT to the RT-PCR reads. The repertoire has about 820 gamma-chain clones, around 6% of them found once; the top ten carry about 55%. The sample comes from a study of gamma-delta T cells after stem cell transplantation. The germline CDR1 and CDR2 sequences are GITISATS and ISYDGTV (reference sequence). The CDR3 is 17 residues long. This rearrangement joins TRGV9 to TRGJP. This receptor was identified in a human donor. It is not recorded whose cells these are; they may come from a transplant donor. The sequencing input was gamma-delta T cells. CDR3 DNA: TGTGCATTGTGGGAGGGCGATGGGGAGTTGGGCAAAAAAATCAAGGTATTT. This translates into CALWEGDGELGKKIKVF.